The 23 T cell receptor beta chains given below trace back to one sample, sequenced in a study of cytomegalovirus exposure and HLA in healthy donors. A multiplex PCR was run with 60 Vbeta primers and 13 Jbeta primers. Produced via immunoSEQ multiplex PCR; TCRdb's table is partial and in-frame only. The data contain around 170,000 clones, 70% to 80% of them singletons. Sequencing was carried out using PBMCs. The source of these receptors is a man younger than 35 in good health and CMV-seronegative.

This clone occurred a few times. V is TRBV7-2 and J is TRBJ1-2; weak D call: TRBD1 (6 bases). Germline CDR1 and CDR2: SGHTA and FQGNSA. Between the trimmed V and J ends, which lost 4 bases and 8 bases, there was a span of 14 bases. CDR3 length: 13 amino acids. The CDR3 sequence is CASSWGPRSGYTF. The CDR3 DNA follows: TGTGCCAGCAGCTGGGGGCCTAGGTCCGGCTACACCTTC.

This clone was detected only a few times. The chain recombines TRBV25-1 with TRBJ1-2; D remains unclear. Germline V gene sequence: CDR1 MGHDK, CDR2 SYGVNS. Trimming removed 1 base at V and 1 base at J, with 10 bases between. The CDR3 is 15 amino acids. The CDR3 DNA reads TGTGCCAGCAGTGAATTGGGCGTCCTTAACTATGGCTACACCTTC. Protein product: CASSELGVLNYGYTF.

This clone was observed once. This chain joins TRBV5-1 and TRBJ2-7; 7 positions agree with TRBD2. Germline CDR1 and CDR2: SGHRS and YFSETQ. The J segment lost 6 bases and the V segment lost 2 bases, leaving 8 bases of the junction unmatched. The CDR3 runs to 14 residues. The CDR3 sequence is CASSLKGGQGEQYF. The CDR3 DNA reads as TGCGCCAGCAGCTTAAAGGGAGGGCAAGGCGAGCAGTACTTC.

This chain links TRBV7-9 with TRBJ1-1, with a weak D call TRBD1 (5 bases). The V end lost 7 bases, the J end lost 2 bases, and 11 bases lay between the germline ends. Germline V gene lookup returns CDR1 SEHNR and CDR2 FQNEAQ (reference sequence). This CDR3 is 13 amino acids long. This chain's CDR3 is CASKSQGNTEAFF. DNA for the CDR3: TGTGCCAGCAAAAGTCAGGGAAACACTGAAGCTTTCTTT.

The chain carries TRBV6-5 and TRBJ2-4; 8 bases are a match to TRBD1. The V gene's germline CDR1 is MNHEY and CDR2 SVGAGI. Unmatched junction bases numbered 2, after V lost 0 bases and J lost 1 base. The CDR3 totals 16 residues. The CDR3: CASSYSRDRAKNIQYF. The CDR3 DNA reads as TGTGCCAGCAGTTACTCGAGGGACAGGGCCAAAAACATTCAGTACTTC.

V and J are TRBV5-6 and TRBJ2-7; 14 bases are a match to TRBD2. This CDR3 contains 15 residues. Per germline, CDR1 SGHDT and CDR2 YYEEEE. V was pared by 2 bases and J by 5 bases, with 3 bases of the junction left unmatched. CDR3 sequence: CASSFGLAGGHEQYF. CDR3 nucleotide sequence: TGTGCCAGCAGCTTTGGACTAGCGGGGGGCCACGAGCAGTACTTC.

The chain carries TRBV30 and TRBJ2-7; TRBD2 agrees at 10 bases. J was trimmed by 3 bases and V by 7 bases; bases with no gene match: 6. The germline V gene has CDR1 GTSNPN and CDR2 SVGIG (reference sequence). The CDR3 runs to 13 residues. Written as DNA, the CDR3 is TGTGCCTCGTCCCCTAGCGGGGGCTACGAGCAGTACTTC. Protein sequence: CASSPSGGYEQYF.

The rearrangement uses TRBV9 and TRBJ2-3; TRBD1 agrees at 10 bases. CDR1 and CDR2 (germline): SGDLS, YYNGEE. This CDR3 is 15 amino acids long. V lost 4 bases, J lost 3 bases, and 5 bases stayed unmatched. The CDR3 is CASSYSGQGTDTQYF. The DNA of the CDR3 is TGTGCCAGCAGCTATTCGGGACAGGGGACAGATACGCAGTATTTT.

The chain has TRBV6-1 and TRBJ1-6; D unresolved. The ends were cut back, 4 bases at V and 11 bases at J, with 9 bases in the middle. Germline-derived CDR1 and CDR2 are MNHNS and SASEGT. The CDR3 has 12 amino acids. The CDR3 nucleotides read TGTGCCAGCAGTGCAGAGGTAGCACCCCTCCACTTT. Its protein is CASSAEVAPLHF.

This chain connects TRBV7-2 to TRBJ1-1; 9 nucleotides line up with TRBD1. V lost 4 bases to trimming and J lost 3 bases; unmatched junction nucleotides: 3. Germline CDR1 and CDR2: SGHTA and FQGNSA. The length of the CDR3 is 14 residues. The CDR3 DNA reads as TGTGCCAGCAGCTCCACAGGGGGCCACACTGAAGCTTTCTTT. Translation: CASSSTGGHTEAFF.

The J gene is TRBJ1-6, the V gene TRBV7-9; 9 bases line up with TRBD1. Germline V gene sequence: CDR1 SEHNR, CDR2 FQNEAQ (reference sequence). The CDR3 is 16 residues long. V dropped 5 bases and J dropped 4; count of bases not matched to a gene: 6. The CDR3 spells CASSPQGQGYNSPLHF. As DNA, the CDR3 is TGTGCCAGCAGCCCCCAAGGACAGGGGTATAATTCACCCCTCCACTTT.

The rearrangement uses TRBV4-2 and TRBJ2-7; 7 bases agree with TRBD1. Germline CDR1 is LGHNA and CDR2 is YNFKEQ. The CDR3 is 14 amino acids. With V trimmed by 4 bases and J by 3 bases, 6 bases remained unmatched. The CDR3, as DNA: TGTGCCAGCAGCCCGTCGGGACAGCTCTACGAGCAGTACTTC. Residues: CASSPSGQLYEQYF.

This clone was detected a few times. The V gene is TRBV21-1, the J gene TRBJ2-5; the listed D gene, TRBD1, was not tested against the DNA. TRBV21-1 counts as a pseudogene. The CDR3 runs 15 residues. In DNA form, the CDR3 reads TGTGCCAGCAGCAAAAGGGGGCCTCCTGGTTTGACCCAGTACTTC. Translation: CASSKRGPPGLTQYF.

This clone was seen a few times. The rearrangement links TRBV5-1 to TRBJ2-2; D is unresolved. V lost 5 bases, J lost 8 bases, and 13 bases lay in between. This CDR3 has 13 residues. Germline CDR1 SGHRS, CDR2 YFSETQ. In nucleotides, the CDR3 is TGCGCCAGCAGGTCCGTCGGTAAAGGGGAGCTGTTTTTT. Protein: CASRSVGKGELFF.

The V and J genes are TRBV7-3 and TRBJ2-5, with 7 bases that match TRBD1. The end of the DNA is better explained by TRBJ2-7, so the J call may be wrong. The CDR3 contains 16 residues. The germline gives CDR1 SGHTA, CDR2 FQGTGA. The CDR3 reads CASSTQLPGQPYEQYF. The CDR3 bases are TGTGCCAGCAGCACTCAACTCCCGGGACAGCCTTACGAGCAGTACTTC.

J is TRBJ2-2 and V is TRBV4-1, with 10 bases fitting TRBD1. Germline V gene lookup returns CDR1 MGHRA and CDR2 YSYEKL. V trimming: 3 bases; J trimming: 4 bases; junction bases outside the gene matches: 8. This CDR3 contains 17 residues. The CDR3 coding sequence is TGCGCCAGCAGCCACGAAGACAGGGGGCTTGGCACCGGGGAGCTGTTTTTT. It codes for CASSHEDRGLGTGELFF.

V gene TRBV7-2 combines with J gene TRBJ1-1; 7 nucleotides match TRBD1. The CDR3 runs 15 residues. Per the germline V gene, CDR1 is SGHTA and CDR2 is FQGNSA. V shed 1 base, J shed 2 bases, and the junction held 4 bases outside the gene matches. The CDR3 coding sequence is TGTGCCAGCAGCTTAGAGGGGACAGAAAACACTGAAGCTTTCTTT. Protein product: CASSLEGTENTEAFF.

This clone appeared once. V is TRBV19 and J is TRBJ2-7; 7 bases map to TRBD1. Looked up from germline, CDR1 is LNHDA and CDR2 is SQIVND (reference sequence). V lost 5 bases, J lost 4 bases, and 11 bases stayed unmatched. The CDR3 extends over 15 amino acids. The CDR3 coding sequence is TGTGCCAGTAGTTCCATAGACAGGGCTGAATACGAGCAGTACTTC. Its translation is CASSSIDRAEYEQYF.

The chain combines TRBV6-5 with TRBJ2-7, with D possibly matching TRBD1 (5 bases). Trimming cost V 6 bases and J 5 bases, with 14 bases left between them. Germline V lookup: CDR1 MNHEY, CDR2 SVGAGI. CDR3 length: 13 residues. CDR3 bases: TGTGCCAGCAGACTCCAGGGCCTCAACGAGCAGTACTTC. This gives the protein CASRLQGLNEQYF.

With regard to this clone: The junction departs from germline at one end; a sequencing error may be responsible. The chain recombines TRBV5-6 with TRBJ1-6; weak D call: TRBD1 (5 bases). This CDR3 contains 16 residues. Germline V gene data show CDR1 as SGHDT and CDR2 as YYEEEE. The CDR3 loop reads CANSLVGARGDSPLHF. DNA of the CDR3: TGTGCCAACAGCTTGGTAGGGGCCCGGGGGGATTCACCCCTCCACTTT.

The chain recombines TRBV5-6 with TRBJ1-4, with D perhaps TRBD1 (5 bases). The CDR3 spans 14 residues. Trimming shortened V by 4 bases and J by 8 bases, and 15 bases separated the two germline ends. Germline V gene lookup returns CDR1 SGHDT and CDR2 YYEEEE. The DNA for the CDR3 is TGTGCCAGCAGCAACCGGGGGACGGGAGAAAAACTGTTTTTT. Protein sequence: CASSNRGTGEKLFF.

This clone has only one observation. The rearrangement joins TRBV11-2 to TRBJ1-1; D call uncertain. Trimming cost V 4 bases and J 1 base, with 7 bases left between them. The germline gives CDR1 SGHAT, CDR2 FQNNGV. The CDR3 is 13 amino acids. The CDR3 protein is CASSSNRNTEAFF. The CDR3 nucleotides are TGTGCCAGCAGCTCAAACAGGAACACTGAAGCTTTCTTT.

The rearrangement joins TRBV7-9 to TRBJ2-7; 10 nucleotides match TRBD1. Germline-derived CDR1 and CDR2 are SEHNR and FQNEAQ (reference sequence). This CDR3 has 15 residues. The J segment lost 2 bases and the V segment lost 5 bases, leaving 6 bases of the junction unmatched. The CDR3 spells CASSEPGQGTYEQYF. The DNA for the CDR3 is TGTGCCAGCAGCGAACCGGGACAGGGGACCTACGAGCAGTACTTC. Full variable domain (rest looked up from reference TRBV7-9 and TRBJ2-7): DTGVSQNPRHKITKRGQNVTFRCDPISEHNRLYWYRQTLGQGPEFLTYFQNEAQLEKSRLLSDRFSAERPKGSFSTLEIQRTEQGDSAMYLCASSEPGQGTYEQYFGPGTRLTVT.